Listed here is a single T cell receptor beta chain. What it binds is not known. It was via CD45RO/CCR7/CD25/CD127/CD95/CD27 that CD4+ naive, central memory, regulatory and stem cell-like memory cells were sorted. The entry originates in a study of beta chain features in type 1 diabetes. Findings and limits, study-wide: PCR, the amplification step, might favor shorter templates, equally in patients and controls. HLA influence on TCRB rearrangement stayed unresolved here. Type 1 diabetes patients had VDJ junctions that carried fewer insertions and more deletions.

From germline, CDR1 is MGHDK and CDR2 SYGVNS. The CDR3 covers 16 residues. With 2 bases clipped from V and 5 bases from J, the junction kept 7 bases outside the gene matches. What was sequenced were expressed TCRB transcripts, since all of the isolated RNA had been reverse transcribed. TCRdb keeps only in-frame clones here, not all; method: immunoSEQ multiplex PCR. The sample shows about 350,000 clones, about 19% of them seen only once. The chain has TRBV25-1 and TRBJ1-1, with 11 nucleotides matching TRBD1. The origin of this receptor is a woman under 30 in good health. Sequenced: naive CD4+ T cells from blood. The CDR3 coding sequence is TGTGCCAGCAGTGAACCCGGGACAGGGGGAGTGACTGAAGCTTTCTTT. This codes for CASSEPGTGGVTEAFF.